This entry features one T cell receptor (beta chain) sequence. No antigen is known for it. Per-base quality was not reported, and no clone a single base away is much larger than it. These data belong to a study of T cell responses to AZD1222 COVID-19 vaccine (dated by TCRdb to 2020 to 2022). The study in broad terms: Because spike-specific TCR depth and breadth did not differ between the two schedules, AZD1222 recipients who got a second dose at roughly 4 weeks were pooled with those who got a second dose at roughly 12 weeks. TCR sequencing covered 230 to 250 trial participants: 207 given two doses of AZD1222 and 26 given two doses of MenACWY control vaccine. Trial participants were enrolled by age into subgroups of 18-55, 56-69 and 70-plus years, and roughly 160, 29 and 62 TCR-sequenced participants, respectively, were included in these subgroups. Results and caveats for the whole study, not just this receptor: Spike-specific TCR breadth and depth rose significantly after two AZD1222 doses compared with day 0 and with MenACWY recipients. Only five or six AZD1222 recipients were SARS-CoV-2 seropositive at baseline, limiting conclusions about previously exposed vaccinees. Vaccine-associated CD4 TCRs spanned the whole spike protein, with dominant responses in regions 160-218 and 743-854. Epitopes outside the regions mutated in the B.1.351 and B.1.1.7 variants were reportedly recognized by nearly half of the unique spike-specific TCRs. Because no samples from the day 14 peak response were available, repertoires could be characterized only after the peak T cell response. The 56-69-year group was small, and its depth increase did not reach significance, likely because of low power. Participants were mostly white British and included more females than males, and it was suggested by the authors that clonal diversity may have been underestimated.

Sequences SQVTM (CDR1) and ANQGSEA (CDR2) are obtained from the germline V gene. The trim is 6 bases for V and 3 bases for J, with a gap of 18 bases between the germline ends. The cysteine opens and the phenylalanine closes a CDR3 of 15 amino acids. The entry retains the CDR3 DNA only, 45 bases that are in frame from base 1. This specimen's time point label, interpreted: baseline before first vaccination. Vaccinee samples were obtained from the UK trials COV001 and COV002, which included a single-blind randomized controlled phase 2/3 trial of AZD1222 (ChAdOx1 nCoV-19) in healthy adults. Trial participant PBMC samples were collected at day 0 and day 28 after the second dose for TCRbeta chain sequencing. The CDR3 regions of human TCRbeta chains were analyzed by immunosequencing. In the paper's pipeline: Repertoire TCRs were checked for matches against a reference library of SARS-CoV-2-specific TCRs that had been generated using the MIRA antigen-specificity platform. Breadth was defined as the fraction of unique TCRs that were SARS-CoV-2-associated, and depth was defined as the fraction of total T cells that were SARS-CoV-2-associated. Using the MIRA data, every spike-specific TCR was mapped to the spike region that the TCR reacted to and assigned to either a CD4 or a CD8 class. Log10-transformed breadth and depth values were compared by one-way ANOVA with Sidak's multiple comparisons tests. Drawn from immuneACCESS, this table holds only the in-frame rearrangements with V and J called that TCRdb kept. Clones are partly lost; checked studies trace under half to an unresolved V gene and leave the rest unexplained. Clonal size and the V and J genes are those of that table, whereas D and trimming came from the DNA. This sample comprises tens of thousands of clones, about 86% of them detected only once. The ten largest clones capture roughly 7.7% of the sample.

The sequence links TRBV29-1 to TRBJ1-5, with no D gene named confidently. Here the sequenced sample was peripheral blood, taken on day 0 of AZD1222 vaccination. This clonotype was sampled from an adult in good health. The bases read TGCAGCGTGGGATGGGGATCGGACGCCAATCAGCCCCAGCATTTT. This yields the protein CSVGWGSDANQPQHF.